This T cell receptor (beta chain) was profiled in a study of response to subunit inactivated influenza vaccine. Whole-study results and caveats: That few new T cells are recruited by each seasonal influenza vaccination was the authors' suggestion.

The CDR3 runs to 14 residues. Trimming stripped 5 bases from V and 3 bases from J, with 12 bases between. Germline V gene sequence: CDR1 SGHTA, CDR2 FQGNSA. Of note for this clonotype: The antigen is unknown.

Using its own MiXCR run on the RT-PCR reads, TCRdb lists one record per CDR3 protein. Of approximately 490,000 distinct CDR3 sequences listed, around 7.7% are singletons. The receptor's source is a man aged 50-75 years who received an inactivated influenza vaccine. The material sequenced was PBMCs from blood, taken around 2 years after vaccination. The J gene is TRBJ2-3, the V gene TRBV7-2; D uncertain. CDR3 sequence reads: CASSPRLKTDTQYF. Here the CDR3 DNA reads TGTGCCAGCAGCCCCAGGCTTAAAACAGATACGCAGTATTTT. The complete variable domain, with remaining parts taken from reference TRBV7-2 and TRBJ2-3, reads GAGVSQSPSNKVTEKGKDVELRCDPISGHTALYWYRQSLGQGLEFLIYFQGNSAPDKSGLPSDRFSAERTGGSVSTLTIQRTQQEDSAVYLCASSPRLKTDTQYFGPGTRLTVL.